A selection of T cell receptor beta chains follows, all from one sample in a study of T-cell reconstitution after alpha-beta-depleted transplantation in children. TCRdb reprocessed the PCR reads via MiXCR and lists one record per CDR3 protein. The table lists approximately 520,000 distinct CDR3 sequences, approximately 32% of them singletons, with under 3% in the top ten. The sequencing used PBMCs from the stem cell graft donor, collected from the stem cell graft. Receptor source: a human donor who donated a stem cell graft to a child with aplastic anemia. Each CDR3 is given with its conserved first and last residue. A D gene is named only where the DNA matches it firmly. A clone size is listed for some rows: how often the clone was seen (once, few, many), or a class if it is expanded.

j_call | v_call | d_call | clone_size | cdr3_nt | cdr3_aa
TRBJ2-3 | TRBV20-1 | - | many | TGCAGTGCTACCCGGACTGTCCCTAGCACAGATACGCAGTATTTT | CSATRTVPSTDTQYF
TRBJ1-1 | TRBV20-1 | - | - | TGCAGTGCTATGGGGAGGGGGGCCGTGGACACTGAAGCTTTCTTT | CSAMGRGAVDTEAFF
TRBJ1-5 | TRBV5-8 | - | - | TGTGCCAGCAGCTTCGAGTTGACGGATTATAGCAATCAGCCCCAGCATTTT | CASSFELTDYSNQPQHF
TRBJ1-1 | TRBV27 | - | - | TGTGCCAGCAGTTTTTTCTTAAACACTGAAGCTTTCTTT | CASSFFLNTEAFF
TRBJ2-1 | TRBV30 | TRBD2 | few | TGTGCCTGGAGTGCGGGGGGTGTGCAGTTCTTC | CAWSAGGVQFF
TRBJ1-4 | TRBV28 | TRBD1 | - | TGTGCCACCGGACAGGGCCAATTGGGGGAAAAACTGTTTTTT | CATGQGQLGEKLFF
TRBJ2-1 | TRBV6-2/TRBV6-3 | TRBD2 | - | TGTGCCAGCAGTTCGTGGACTAGCGGAACCTACAATGAGCAGTTCTTC | CASSSWTSGTYNEQFF
TRBJ1-1 | TRBV20-1 | - | - | TGCAGTGCGGGGGGTCCGCTCAGGGGGAACACTGAAGCTTTCTTT | CSAGGPLRGNTEAFF
TRBJ2-6 | TRBV27 | TRBD2 | few | TGTGCCAGCAGCCGGACTAGCGGGAGCTTTATGAGCTCTGGGGCCAACGTCCTGACTTTC | CASSRTSGSFMSSGANVLTF
TRBJ2-2 | TRBV6-5 | TRBD1 | few | TGTGCCAGCAGTTACGGGGACAGGCTTACGAACACCGGGGAGCTGTTTTTT | CASSYGDRLTNTGELFF
TRBJ1-1 | TRBV7-3 | - | few | TGTGCCAGCAGCTCCGCAGCGAACACTGAAGCTTTCTTT | CASSSAANTEAFF
TRBJ1-5 | TRBV21-1 | - | - | TGTGCCAGCGTAGGTCCGGGAGGTAGCAATCAGCCCCAGCATTTT | CASVGPGGSNQPQHF
TRBJ2-3 | TRBV5-1 | - | - | TGCGCCAGCAGCCTCATGGGACCCCTCACAGATACGCAGTATTTT | CASSLMGPLTDTQYF
TRBJ1-5 | TRBV6-2/TRBV6-3 | - | - | TGTGCCAGCAGTTACTCGACGGGTTTGCGGACAAGTGGAGGGTCCAATCAGCCCCAGCATTTT | CASSYSTGLRTSGGSNQPQHF
TRBJ1-5 | TRBV15 | - | - | TGTGCCACCAGCAGAATCCCCCGGGAACCCCAGCATTTT | CATSRIPREPQHF
TRBJ2-5 | TRBV30 | TRBD2 | - | TGTGCCTGGAGTGTCTTAGCCGACGGACTAGCCCTGAAAGAGACCCAGTACTTC | CAWSVLADGLALKETQYF
TRBJ2-3 | TRBV11-3 | - | - | TGTGCCAGCAGCCAGGCCCGAATCACAGATACGCAGTATTTT | CASSQARITDTQYF
TRBJ2-3 | TRBV3-1 | TRBD2 | - | TGTGCCAGCAGCCGGTTAGCGGGAGGGCCAATAGGGACAGATACGCAGTATTTT | CASSRLAGGPIGTDTQYF
TRBJ2-1 | TRBV12-3/TRBV12-4 | - | few | TGTGCCAGCACCCATGCCTACAATGAGCAGTTCTTC | CASTHAYNEQFF
TRBJ1-1 | TRBV7-8 | - | - | TGTGCCAGCAGCTTAGCGGTGCAGGAGGGTAGAGGAACTGAAGCTTTCTTT | CASSLAVQEGRGTEAFF
TRBJ1-5 | TRBV12-3/TRBV12-4 | - | - | TGTGCCAGCAGTTCAGGGGCCTCCGGCAATCAGCCCCAGCATTTT | CASSSGASGNQPQHF
TRBJ2-5 | TRBV7-8 | - | - | TGTGCCAGCAGCCGAGTCGGCGGTGGGGAGACCCAGTACTTC | CASSRVGGGETQYF
TRBJ2-5 | TRBV5-1 | TRBD1 | - | TGCGCCAGCAGCTTGGCACAGGGGGCTGCAGAGACCCAGTACTTC | CASSLAQGAAETQYF
TRBJ1-2 | TRBV4-3 | - | few | TGCGCCAGCAGCCCGGAGACGGAAAACTATGGCTACACCTTC | CASSPETENYGYTF
TRBJ2-2 | TRBV20-1 | - | - | TGCAGTGCTAGATTTACGAACACCGGGGAGCTGTTTTTT | CSARFTNTGELFF
TRBJ2-3 | TRBV12-3/TRBV12-4 | - | - | TGTGCCAGCACCACAGGAAGTGCAACGCAGTATTTT | CASTTGSATQYF
TRBJ2-1 | TRBV6-2/TRBV6-3 | - | few | TGTGCCAGCAGTCCGGCACGTGAGCAGTTCTTC | CASSPAREQFF
TRBJ2-5 | TRBV11-2 | TRBD2 | - | TGTGCCAGCAGCTTACGACTTAAGACTAGCGGGACCCAAGAGACCCAGTACTTC | CASSLRLKTSGTQETQYF
TRBJ1-1 | TRBV11-3 | - | - | TGTGCCAGCAGCTACCGGACGGTGAACACTGAAGCTTTCTTT | CASSYRTVNTEAFF
TRBJ2-1 | TRBV28 | - | - | TGTGCCAGCAGTCCCCAGGGGACTGGCTACAGCTCCTACAATGAGCAGTTCTTC | CASSPQGTGYSSYNEQFF
TRBJ1-4 | TRBV18 | - | - | TGTGCCAGCTCCCGGGGGAGCGGGAATGAAAAACTGTTTTTT | CASSRGSGNEKLFF
TRBJ2-1 | TRBV7-6 | - | - | TGTGCCAGCACTTGGGGGGAGTACAATGAGCAGTTCTTC | CASTWGEYNEQFF
TRBJ2-7 | TRBV10-3 | TRBD2 | - | TGTGCCATCAGTGAGCCTAGCGGGAGTTACGAGCAGTACTTC | CAISEPSGSYEQYF
TRBJ1-1 | TRBV20-1 | - | - | TGCAGTGCTCAGGGTGGTTTTGAAGCTTTCTTT | CSAQGGFEAFF
TRBJ2-1 | TRBV11-2 | TRBD2 | - | TGTGCCAGCACCCCTGGGACTAGCGGGATTCACTTTTTTGATGAGCAGTTCTTC | CASTPGTSGIHFFDEQFF
TRBJ1-5 | TRBV19 | - | - | TGTGCCAGTAGTATAGTGGCGGGCAGACTTTCCAATCAGCCCCAGCATTTT | CASSIVAGRLSNQPQHF
TRBJ1-1 | TRBV18 | - | - | TGTGCCAGCTCACCAGTTATGGGGAACACTGAAGCTTTCTTT | CASSPVMGNTEAFF
TRBJ1-2 | TRBV5-5 | TRBD1 | - | TGTGCCAGCAAGAGGACAGGGGATGGCTACACCTTC | CASKRTGDGYTF
TRBJ1-1 | TRBV20-1 | TRBD1 | few | TGCAGTGCTCGAAACAGGGGGCTGGATAATACTGAAGCTTTCTTT | CSARNRGLDNTEAFF
TRBJ1-2 | TRBV20-1 | - | few | TGCAGTGCTAGAGATCGGGAGGGGGACTATGGCTACACCTTC | CSARDREGDYGYTF
TRBJ1-2 | TRBV20-1 | - | - | TGCAGTGCTAAGAGCTCTCGGGACGTTCTGCGCTACACCTTC | CSAKSSRDVLRYTF
TRBJ1-1 | TRBV6-1 | - | few | TGTGCCAGCAGTGAATGGGGAGACGACGATGAAGCTTTCTTT | CASSEWGDDDEAFF
TRBJ2-5 | TRBV28 | - | - | TGTGCCAGCAGTCCCAAAGCGGGGACCCAGTACTTC | CASSPKAGTQYF
TRBJ2-3 | TRBV9 | TRBD2 | - | TGTGCCAGCAGCGTTGGACTAGCGGGAGGGTACGCAGATACGCAGTATTTT | CASSVGLAGGYADTQYF
TRBJ1-5 | TRBV12-3/TRBV12-4 | TRBD1 | few | TGTGCCAGCAGTTCTGGGGACAGGGAGGGAAGCAATCAGCCCCAGCATTTT | CASSSGDREGSNQPQHF
TRBJ2-1 | TRBV14 | - | once | TGTGCCAGCAGCCTTCCCACCAACAATGAGCAGTTCTTC | CASSLPTNNEQFF
TRBJ2-5 | TRBV28 | - | few | TGTGCCAGCAGTTTATATCAGGACAGACAAGAGACCCAGTACTTC | CASSLYQDRQETQYF
TRBJ2-7 | TRBV21-1 | - | once | TGTGCCAGCATCGGGACAGGGAACTACGAGCAGTACTTC | CASIGTGNYEQYF
TRBJ1-1 | TRBV7-2 | - | - | TGTGCCAGCGCCCGTTGGGAGGAGAACACTGAAGCTTTCTTT | CASARWEENTEAFF
TRBJ2-1 | TRBV12-3/TRBV12-4 | - | few | TGTGCCAGCAGATTAAGCAATGAGCAGTTCTTC | CASRLSNEQFF
TRBJ1-5 | TRBV7-9 | - | - | TGTGCCAGCACCCCTGAGGGCAATCAGCCCCAGCATTTT | CASTPEGNQPQHF
TRBJ1-2 | TRBV29-1 | TRBD1 | - | TGCAGCGTTGGGACAGGGGGGTGGTTTGGCTACACCTTC | CSVGTGGWFGYTF
TRBJ2-2 | TRBV6-1 | TRBD2 | - | TGTGCCAGCAGGAGGCTAGCGGGAGAGGGCGGGGAGCTGTTTTTT | CASRRLAGEGGELFF
TRBJ2-1 | TRBV12-3/TRBV12-4 | TRBD2 | - | TGTGCCAGCAGTTTAGCGCGTGAAGCGGGGTCCTACAATGAGCAGTTCTTC | CASSLAREAGSYNEQFF
TRBJ1-4 | TRBV20-1 | - | - | TGCAGTGCTAGAGAGGGGGCCTCTAATGAAAAACTGTTTTTT | CSAREGASNEKLFF
TRBJ2-5 | TRBV7-2 | - | few | TGTGCCAGCAGCCCCCCCCAAGCGGGCCTATTGACCCAGTACTTC | CASSPPQAGLLTQYF
TRBJ2-1 | TRBV7-8 | TRBD2 | - | TGTGCCAGCAGCGCCTACAGTAGCGGGAGCTCCTACAATGAGCAGTTCTTC | CASSAYSSGSSYNEQFF